This TCR beta chain was captured in a study of T-cell memory formation after mild COVID-19. Study observations and caveats: Contracting CD4+ clones were located mainly in CM and EM, and CD8+ clones in EMRA.

TCR alpha and TCR beta cDNA libraries carrying sample barcodes and UMIs came from 5'RACE with constant-segment primers. TCRdb processed the 5' RACE reads anew with MiXCR; each CDR3 protein has one entry. The sample includes about 350,000 distinct CDR3 sequences, 12% to 15% of them seen just once. V was clipped by 4 bases and J by 6 bases, with 14 bases between them. Germline CDR1 reads KGHDR; CDR2 reads SFDVKD. This CDR3 contains 14 residues. Turning to this clonotype: Its antigen is still unknown.

The specimen was PBMCs or a T cell subset sorted from them (not recorded which). This chain uses TRBV24-1 with TRBJ1-2, with D possibly matching TRBD1 (5 bases). This receptor was taken from a man between 18 and 35 years old who had mild COVID-19 (a few samples of this study predate the infection). Cell type and time point are not known. The CDR3 sequence is CATSDPGRKNGYTF. The CDR3 nucleotides are TGTGCCACCAGTGACCCAGGGCGGAAGAATGGCTACACCTTC.